Below are 19 T cell receptor beta chains sequenced from a single sample in a study of blood T cells in healthy people across ages. PCR was performed a second time for roughly 7 to 11 cycles using a sample-barcoded 5' primer and a J-beta primer mix. TCRdb called the 5' RACE reads again in MiXCR, with one record for every CDR3 protein. This table holds just over 800,000 distinct CDR3 sequences, about 62% found once. Sequenced input: blood. Source of these receptors: a man aged 25-40 years in good health.

This clonotype was seen a few times. V usage is TRBV7-2 and J usage is TRBJ1-2; D is perhaps TRBD1 (5 bases). The CDR3 is 13 residues long. CDR1 SGHTA and CDR2 FQGNSA come from the germline V gene. Trimming took off 2 bases at V and 6 bases at J, with 10 bases between the two ends. CDR3 DNA: TGTGCCAGCAGCTTACTTGGGGCCGATGGCTACACCTTC. Translation gives CASSLLGADGYTF.

This clonotype has a single count. CDR3 DNA sequence: TGTGCCAGCAGCCCCCGACAGGGGAGAAACACCATATATTTT. Translated, it gives CASSPRQGRNTIYF. The rearrangement links TRBV7-2 to TRBJ1-3; 8 positions match TRBD1. The CDR3 is 14 amino acids. J gave up 5 bases and V 5 bases, and 5 bases lay outside the gene matches. The V gene's germline CDR1 is SGHTA and CDR2 FQGNSA.

The rearrangement joins TRBV5-1 to TRBJ2-7; the D is unclear. This CDR3 is 15 amino acids long. Looked up from germline, CDR1 is SGHRS and CDR2 is YFSETQ. The V and J ends lost 4 bases and 0 bases respectively, with 14 bases between them. The CDR3 DNA reads TGCGCCAGCAGCCAGTTAGTCAAAAGCTCCTACGAGCAGTACTTC. As protein: CASSQLVKSSYEQYF.

The J gene is TRBJ2-5, the V gene TRBV25-1; 10 bases are a match to TRBD2. CDR1 and CDR2 (germline): MGHDK, SYGVNS. Losses at the gene ends were 5 bases for V and 5 bases for J; bases not matched to a gene: 11. This CDR3 spans 16 amino acids. The CDR3 reads CASSPPSGGVGETQYF. As DNA, the CDR3 is TGTGCCAGCAGTCCCCCTAGCGGGGGTGTAGGGGAGACCCAGTACTTC.

The chain joins TRBV7-9 to TRBJ2-1; no firm D call. The CDR3 covers 17 residues. Germline V gene lookup returns CDR1 SEHNR and CDR2 FQNEAQ (reference sequence). The CDR3 region is CAILTWIIGRTYNEQFF. The DNA of the CDR3 is TGTGCGATCCTAACATGGATAATCGGGCGTACCTACAATGAGCAGTTCTTC. The variable domain in full, with the rest retrieved from reference TRBV7-9 and TRBJ2-1, is DTGVSQNPRHKITKRGQNVTFRCDPISEHNRLYWYRQTLGQGPEFLTYFQNEAQLEKSRLLSDRFSAERPKGSFSTLEIQRTEQGDSAMYLCAILTWIIGRTYNEQFFGPGTRLTVL.

This chain joins TRBV6-2 or TRBV6-3 and TRBJ2-7; D unclear. This CDR3 comprises 12 residues. Trimming pared 2 bases from V and 6 bases from J, leaving 8 bases between. In germline, CDR1 is MNHEY, CDR2 SVGEGT. CDR3 sequence reads: CASSYDPREQYF. In DNA, the CDR3 is TGTGCCAGCAGTTACGATCCTCGCGAGCAGTACTTC.

The rearrangement links TRBV29-1 to TRBJ1-2; 8 bases line up with TRBD1. V lost 7 bases and J lost 2; bases outside the gene matches: 6. Germline values: CDR1 SQVTM, CDR2 ANQGSEA. This CDR3 is 13 amino acids long. CDR3 nucleotides: TGCAGCGCCCGGACAGGGATAAACTATGGCTACACCTTC. This gives the protein CSARTGINYGYTF.

The rearrangement joins TRBV4-2 to TRBJ1-1, with D unclear. Germline lookup yields CDR1 LGHNA and CDR2 YNFKEQ. Trimming left V 0 bases short and J 5 bases short, with 16 bases between. The CDR3 extends over 16 amino acids. CDR3 DNA sequence: TGTGCCAGCAGCCAAGAAGGAGGCGGGTTAGGAACTGAAGCTTTCTTT. Its translation: CASSQEGGGLGTEAFF.

Regarding this clonotype: A junction boundary mismatches the germline segment, possibly from a read error. This chain links TRBV9 with TRBJ1-6; D ambiguous. This CDR3 comprises 17 residues. Germline CDR1 and CDR2: SGDLS and YYNGEE. The CDR3 sequence is CTSSLKDTVTYNSPLHF. The CDR3, as DNA: TGTACCAGCAGCCTAAAAGATACGGTAACCTATAATTCACCCCTCCACTTT.

This chain links TRBV20-1 with TRBJ2-3; TRBD2 aligns across 9 bases. J was trimmed by 0 bases and V by 3 bases; bases with no gene match: 7. CDR3 length: 16 residues. Germline V gene data show CDR1 as DFQATT and CDR2 as SNEGSKA (reference sequence). The CDR3 loop is CSASISGGPSTDTQYF. DNA for the CDR3: TGCAGTGCTAGCATTAGCGGGGGACCTAGCACAGATACGCAGTATTTT.

V gene TRBV6-6 combines with J gene TRBJ2-1; 7 nucleotides align to TRBD1. Per germline, CDR1 MNHNY and CDR2 SVGAGI (reference sequence). With 7 bases clipped from V and 3 bases from J, the junction kept 6 bases outside the gene matches. This CDR3 region has 14 residues. CDR3 residues: CASTAGTDYNEQFF. In nucleotides, the CDR3 is TGTGCCAGCACCGCCGGGACAGACTACAATGAGCAGTTCTTC.

This clonotype was observed a few times. The chain employs TRBV12-3 or TRBV12-4 and TRBJ2-6; 9 bases align to TRBD1. The ends lost 7 bases at V and 0 bases at J; junction bases unmatched: 10. The CDR3 extends over 18 amino acids. The CDR3 DNA sequence: TGTGCCAGCATCTCAACGGGACAGGGTTACTCTGGGGCCAACGTCCTGACTTTC. This translates into CASISTGQGYSGANVLTF.

The rearrangement links TRBV12-3 or TRBV12-4 to TRBJ1-4; 7 bases are shared with TRBD1. This CDR3 has 15 residues. The trim removed 5 bases at V and 7 bases at J, leaving 10 bases unmatched. CDR3 DNA: TGTGCCAGCAGTAAATCGGAGGGGGCGCGTGAAAAACTGTTTTTT. As protein: CASSKSEGAREKLFF.

This clonotype was seen a handful of times. V usage is TRBV29-1 and J usage is TRBJ2-1, with 8 positions matching TRBD2. Trimming at V came to 3 bases and at J to 6 bases, leaving 4 bases not matched to a gene. CDR1 SQVTM and CDR2 ANQGSEA come from the germline V gene. The CDR3 runs to 13 residues. The chain's CDR3 is CSVDPSGGNEQFF. As DNA, the CDR3 is TGCAGCGTTGATCCCAGCGGGGGCAATGAGCAGTTCTTC.

The gene calls are TRBV5-1 and TRBJ2-4; D gene unclear. Germline CDR1 and CDR2: SGHRS and YFSETQ. The CDR3 is 15 amino acids. V dropped 4 bases and J dropped 0 bases, with 11 bases sitting between them. CDR3 protein: CASSVDRVAKNIQYF. The CDR3 region has the DNA TGCGCCAGCAGCGTGGACCGGGTAGCCAAAAACATTCAGTACTTC.

The CDR3: CASRQRGSEQYF. The CDR3 region has the DNA TGTGCCAGCAGGCAGCGGGGGTCCGAGCAGTACTTC. The chain links TRBV5-6 to TRBJ2-7; 8 bases are a match to TRBD2. The CDR3 length is 12 residues. In germline, CDR1 is SGHDT, CDR2 YYEEEE. V shed 5 bases, J shed 6 bases, and the junction held 4 bases outside the gene matches. Full variable domain (outside the CDR3, taken from reference TRBV5-6 and TRBJ2-7): DAGVTQSPTHLIKTRGQQVTLRCSPKSGHDTVSWYQQALGQGPQFIFQYYEEEERQRGNFPDRFSGHQFPNYSSELNVNALLLGDSALYLCASRQRGSEQYFGPGTRLTVT.

The count of this clonotype is one. V is TRBV5-6 and J is TRBJ2-1; the match to TRBD2 covers 8 bases. CDR3 length equals 16 residues. V lost 4 bases, J lost 2 bases, and 8 bases stayed unmatched. The germline V gene encodes CDR1 SGHDT and CDR2 YYEEEE. This CDR3 reads CASSPSGGLTYNEQFF. The CDR3 nucleotides read TGTGCCAGCAGCCCCAGCGGGGGCCTCACCTACAATGAGCAGTTCTTC. The full variable domain, with the rest looked up from reference TRBV5-6 and TRBJ2-1, is DAGVTQSPTHLIKTRGQQVTLRCSPKSGHDTVSWYQQALGQGPQFIFQYYEEEERQRGNFPDRFSGHQFPNYSSELNVNALLLGDSALYLCASSPSGGLTYNEQFFGPGTRLTVL.

The V and J genes are TRBV9 and TRBJ2-1, with TRBD1 matching over 9 bases. Germline V CDR1 and CDR2: SGDLS, YYNGEE. The CDR3 has 14 residues. Trimming took 4 bases from V and 3 from J; bases not matched to a gene: 2. This CDR3 is CASSRQGVYNEQFF. The CDR3 bases are TGTGCCAGCAGCAGACAGGGGGTCTACAATGAGCAGTTCTTC.

The gene calls are TRBV27 and TRBJ1-3; 7 nucleotides align to TRBD1. CDR1 is MNHEY, CDR2 SMNVEV, per germline (reference sequence). This CDR3 has 15 residues. Trimming cost V 6 bases and J 3 bases; bases outside gene matches: 8. The CDR3 reads CASSETGVIGNTIYF. In DNA form, the CDR3 reads TGTGCCAGCAGCGAAACAGGGGTTATTGGAAACACCATATATTTT.